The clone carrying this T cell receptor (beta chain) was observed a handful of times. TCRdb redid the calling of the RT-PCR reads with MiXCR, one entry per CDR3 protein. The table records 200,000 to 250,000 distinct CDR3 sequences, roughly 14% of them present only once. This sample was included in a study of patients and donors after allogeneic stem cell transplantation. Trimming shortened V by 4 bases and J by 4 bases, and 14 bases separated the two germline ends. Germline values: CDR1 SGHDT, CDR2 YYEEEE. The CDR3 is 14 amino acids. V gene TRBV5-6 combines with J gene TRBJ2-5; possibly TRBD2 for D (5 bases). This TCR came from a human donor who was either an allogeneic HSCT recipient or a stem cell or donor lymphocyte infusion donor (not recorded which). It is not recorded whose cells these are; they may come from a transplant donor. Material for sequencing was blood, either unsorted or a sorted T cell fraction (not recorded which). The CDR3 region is CASSQDSLGETQYF. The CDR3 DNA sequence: TGTGCCAGCAGCCAGGACTCACTTGGAGAGACCCAGTACTTC.